This is a list of T cell receptor beta chains from one sample in a study of T-cell reconstitution after alpha-beta-depleted transplantation in children. From the PCR reads, TCRdb called clonotypes with MiXCR, one entry per CDR3 protein. The sample yields about 400,000 distinct CDR3 sequences, less than 15% seen once. The specimen was PBMCs, collected from the stem cell graft. The receptors stem from a human donor who donated a stem cell graft to a child with Fanconi anemia. Each CDR3 is given with its conserved first and last residue. A D gene is named only where the DNA matches it firmly. Expanded clones get a size class; other rows say once, few or many, or leave the size out.

j_call: TRBJ2-1; d_call: NA; clone_size: NA; v_call: TRBV7-2; cdr3_aa: CASSPRGGPNRNEQFF; cdr3_nt: TGTGCCAGCAGCCCCCGGGGAGGTCCTAATAGGAATGAGCAGTTCTTC
j_call: TRBJ2-6; d_call: NA; clone_size: NA; v_call: TRBV5-1; cdr3_aa: CASSSGRSARSGANVLTF; cdr3_nt: TGCGCCAGCAGCTCGGGAAGGAGTGCAAGATCTGGGGCCAACGTCCTGACTTTC
j_call: TRBJ2-3; d_call: TRBD2; clone_size: many; v_call: TRBV6-1; cdr3_aa: CASSSGKRGGTDTQYF; cdr3_nt: TGTGCCAGCAGCTCCGGGAAGCGGGGGGGTACAGATACGCAGTATTTT
j_call: TRBJ2-4; d_call: TRBD1; clone_size: few; v_call: TRBV5-1; cdr3_aa: CASSRTTGTAVIQYF; cdr3_nt: TGCGCCAGCAGCCGCACAACCGGGACAGCCGTGATTCAGTACTTC
j_call: TRBJ1-1; d_call: NA; clone_size: few; v_call: TRBV2; cdr3_aa: CARAKNTEAFF; cdr3_nt: TGTGCCAGGGCAAAGAACACTGAAGCTTTCTTT
j_call: TRBJ1-1; d_call: NA; clone_size: NA; v_call: TRBV4-1; cdr3_aa: CASSQHGGGTEAFF; cdr3_nt: TGCGCCAGCAGCCAGCATGGCGGGGGGACTGAAGCTTTCTTT
j_call: TRBJ1-3; d_call: NA; clone_size: few; v_call: TRBV5-1; cdr3_aa: CASSSGTLGLSGNTIYF; cdr3_nt: TGCGCCAGCAGCTCCGGAACTCTGGGCCTCTCTGGAAACACCATATATTTT
j_call: TRBJ1-4; d_call: NA; clone_size: many; v_call: TRBV4-3; cdr3_aa: CASSQDLGRSREKLFF; cdr3_nt: TGCGCCAGCAGCCAAGATCTAGGGCGGTCGCGGGAAAAACTGTTTTTT
j_call: TRBJ2-2; d_call: TRBD1; clone_size: few; v_call: TRBV5-1; cdr3_aa: CASSWATGPKNTGELFF; cdr3_nt: TGCGCCAGCAGCTGGGCGACAGGGCCGAAGAACACCGGGGAGCTGTTTTTT
j_call: TRBJ1-4; d_call: NA; clone_size: many; v_call: TRBV7-2; cdr3_aa: CASSLMKAENEKLFF; cdr3_nt: TGTGCCAGCAGCTTAATGAAGGCGGAGAATGAAAAACTGTTTTTT
j_call: TRBJ2-7; d_call: TRBD1; clone_size: few; v_call: TRBV30; cdr3_aa: CAWSAGDRAYEQYF; cdr3_nt: TGTGCCTGGAGTGCCGGGGACAGAGCCTACGAGCAGTACTTC
j_call: TRBJ2-1; d_call: TRBD2; clone_size: many; v_call: TRBV5-1; cdr3_aa: CASSKSGTSYNEQFF; cdr3_nt: TGCGCCAGCAGCAAGAGCGGGACCTCCTACAATGAGCAGTTCTTC
j_call: TRBJ1-1; d_call: NA; clone_size: NA; v_call: TRBV20-1; cdr3_aa: CSARRGVISTEAFF; cdr3_nt: TGCAGTGCCCGAAGGGGCGTCATCAGCACTGAAGCTTTCTTT
j_call: TRBJ2-3; d_call: NA; clone_size: few; v_call: TRBV12-3/TRBV12-4; cdr3_aa: CASRSSGLRWDTQYF; cdr3_nt: TGTGCCAGCAGGTCGTCGGGGCTGAGGTGGGATACGCAGTATTTT
j_call: TRBJ2-3; d_call: TRBD2; clone_size: few; v_call: TRBV11-2; cdr3_aa: CASSLPGGEWRTDTQYF; cdr3_nt: TGTGCCAGCAGCTTACCGGGAGGGGAGTGGCGCACAGATACGCAGTATTTT
j_call: TRBJ2-2; d_call: NA; clone_size: many; v_call: TRBV28; cdr3_aa: CAVEDSRDTGELFF; cdr3_nt: TGTGCCGTCGAAGACAGTAGGGACACCGGGGAGCTGTTTTTT
j_call: TRBJ1-1; d_call: NA; clone_size: NA; v_call: TRBV10-3; cdr3_aa: CAISRANTEAFF; cdr3_nt: TGTGCCATCTCCCGGGCTAACACTGAAGCTTTCTTT
j_call: TRBJ1-2; d_call: NA; clone_size: many; v_call: TRBV28; cdr3_aa: CASSPPLGGYGYTF; cdr3_nt: TGTGCCAGCAGTCCCCCCCTCGGAGGCTATGGCTACACCTTC
j_call: TRBJ2-1; d_call: TRBD1; clone_size: NA; v_call: TRBV29-1; cdr3_aa: CSVEPGQGGQQFF; cdr3_nt: TGCAGCGTTGAACCTGGACAGGGTGGGCAGCAGTTCTTC
j_call: TRBJ1-5; d_call: NA; clone_size: many; v_call: TRBV20-1; cdr3_aa: CSGSGGLRQPQHF; cdr3_nt: TGCAGTGGAAGCGGGGGGCTAAGGCAGCCCCAGCATTTT
j_call: TRBJ2-1; d_call: NA; clone_size: NA; v_call: TRBV7-2; cdr3_aa: CASSLYRSNEQFF; cdr3_nt: TGTGCCAGCAGCTTGTATAGGAGTAATGAGCAGTTCTTC
j_call: TRBJ1-2; d_call: TRBD1; clone_size: NA; v_call: TRBV29-1; cdr3_aa: CSVESAGGGTYTF; cdr3_nt: TGCAGCGTTGAATCGGCAGGGGGCGGTACTTACACCTTC
j_call: TRBJ2-7; d_call: TRBD1; clone_size: NA; v_call: TRBV5-1; cdr3_aa: CASSLEGQDLYEQYF; cdr3_nt: TGCGCCAGCAGCTTGGAAGGACAGGATCTTTACGAGCAGTACTTC
j_call: TRBJ2-3; d_call: NA; clone_size: few; v_call: TRBV6-4; cdr3_aa: CASSDLNGGDTQYF; cdr3_nt: TGTGCCAGCAGTGACCTCAACGGGGGAGATACGCAGTATTTT
j_call: TRBJ2-7; d_call: TRBD2; clone_size: few; v_call: TRBV6-5; cdr3_aa: CASSYGGLGVYEQYF; cdr3_nt: TGTGCCAGCAGTTACGGGGGACTAGGCGTCTACGAGCAGTACTTC
j_call: TRBJ2-7; d_call: NA; clone_size: few; v_call: TRBV3-1; cdr3_aa: CASSHFSPGGHEQYF; cdr3_nt: TGTGCCAGCAGCCACTTCAGCCCAGGCGGTCACGAGCAGTACTTC
j_call: TRBJ2-1; d_call: NA; clone_size: many; v_call: TRBV7-7; cdr3_aa: CASSISDYNEQFF; cdr3_nt: TGTGCCAGCAGCATATCAGATTACAATGAGCAGTTCTTC
j_call: TRBJ2-5; d_call: NA; clone_size: few; v_call: TRBV18; cdr3_aa: CASSPPTLGGETQYF; cdr3_nt: TGTGCCAGCTCACCACCGACCCTCGGGGGTGAGACCCAGTACTTC
j_call: TRBJ2-5; d_call: NA; clone_size: few; v_call: TRBV7-7; cdr3_aa: CASSSVFQETQYF; cdr3_nt: TGTGCTAGCAGCTCGGTATTCCAAGAGACCCAGTACTTC
j_call: TRBJ1-1; d_call: TRBD1; clone_size: NA; v_call: TRBV12-3/TRBV12-4; cdr3_aa: CASSYPGTGWDTEAFF; cdr3_nt: TGTGCCAGCAGTTATCCCGGGACAGGGTGGGACACTGAAGCTTTCTTT
j_call: TRBJ2-3; d_call: TRBD2; clone_size: NA; v_call: TRBV29-1; cdr3_aa: CSVDPGGGTDTQYF; cdr3_nt: TGCAGCGTTGACCCGGGGGGGGGTACAGATACGCAGTATTTT
j_call: TRBJ2-1; d_call: NA; clone_size: NA; v_call: TRBV7-9; cdr3_aa: CAITSVGGIRYEQFF; cdr3_nt: TGTGCCATCACCTCAGTAGGAGGGATACGGTATGAGCAGTTCTTC
j_call: TRBJ1-1; d_call: NA; clone_size: NA; v_call: TRBV10-3; cdr3_aa: CAISELVGEAFF; cdr3_nt: TGTGCCATCAGTGAGTTGGTAGGAGAAGCTTTCTTT
j_call: TRBJ1-4; d_call: NA; clone_size: NA; v_call: TRBV21-1; cdr3_aa: CASSKFRLHPNEKLFF; cdr3_nt: TGTGCCAGCAGCAAATTCCGATTACACCCTAATGAAAAACTGTTTTTT
j_call: TRBJ1-2; d_call: NA; clone_size: few; v_call: TRBV28; cdr3_aa: CASSLPVGTYGYTF; cdr3_nt: TGTGCCAGCAGTTTACCTGTGGGGACCTATGGCTACACCTTC
j_call: TRBJ2-5; d_call: TRBD1; clone_size: NA; v_call: TRBV5-6; cdr3_aa: CASSGKPGQGGETQYF; cdr3_nt: TGTGCCAGCAGCGGTAAACCGGGACAGGGGGGAGAGACCCAGTACTTC
j_call: TRBJ1-4; d_call: NA; clone_size: many; v_call: TRBV15; cdr3_aa: CATSRDGGIEEKLFF; cdr3_nt: TGTGCCACCAGCAGAGATGGTGGAATTGAGGAAAAACTGTTTTTT
j_call: TRBJ1-2; d_call: NA; clone_size: NA; v_call: TRBV6-2/TRBV6-3; cdr3_aa: CASSYIDSNYGYTF; cdr3_nt: TGTGCCAGCAGTTACATCGACAGCAACTATGGCTACACCTTC